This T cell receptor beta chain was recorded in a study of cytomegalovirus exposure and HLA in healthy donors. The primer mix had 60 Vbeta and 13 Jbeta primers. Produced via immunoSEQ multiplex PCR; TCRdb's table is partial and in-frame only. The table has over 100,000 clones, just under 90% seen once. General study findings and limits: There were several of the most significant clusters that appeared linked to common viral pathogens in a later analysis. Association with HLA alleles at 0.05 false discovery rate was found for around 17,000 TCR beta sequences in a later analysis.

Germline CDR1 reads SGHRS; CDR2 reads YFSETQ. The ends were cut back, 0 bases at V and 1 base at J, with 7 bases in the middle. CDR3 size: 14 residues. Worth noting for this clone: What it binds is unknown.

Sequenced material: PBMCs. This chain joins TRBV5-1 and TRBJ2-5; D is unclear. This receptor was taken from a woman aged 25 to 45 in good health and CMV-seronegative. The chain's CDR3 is CASSLDVSQETQYF. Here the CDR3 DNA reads TGCGCCAGCAGCTTGGATGTTAGCCAAGAGACCCAGTACTTC. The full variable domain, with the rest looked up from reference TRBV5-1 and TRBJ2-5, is KAGVTQTPRYLIKTRGQQVTLSCSPISGHRSVSWYQQTPGQGLQFLFEYFSETQRNKGNFPGRFSGRQFSNSRSEMNVSTLELGDSALYLCASSLDVSQETQYFGPGTRLLVL.